A selection of T cell receptor beta chains follows, all from one sample in a study of response to subunit inactivated influenza vaccine. Each CDR3 protein is one row after TCRdb ran MiXCR on the RT-PCR reads. The sample contains just under 550,000 distinct CDR3 sequences, 20% to 25% of which appear only once. The same data also went into a second study, on T cells expressing NK-cell markers.

This sample comprised CD4+ T cells sorted from PBMCs, obtained roughly 12 days after vaccination. Receptors were obtained from a man aged 45 to 65 who received an inactivated influenza vaccine. Each CDR3 is given with its conserved first and last residue. A D gene is named only where the DNA matches it firmly. Not every row has a clone size; where given, it reads once, few, many or a size class.

TRBV20-1,TRBJ2-1,.,TRBD1,CSASPDREPLNEQFF,TGCAGTGCTAGCCCGGACAGGGAGCCCCTCAATGAGCAGTTCTTC
TRBV10-2,TRBJ1-2,few,.,CATRDGNYGYTF,TGCGCCACTAGAGACGGGAACTATGGCTACACCTTC
TRBV15,TRBJ1-2,.,TRBD1,CATSRDKYPGQGSYGYTF,TGTGCCACCAGCAGAGATAAATACCCGGGACAGGGCTCCTATGGCTACACCTTC
TRBV7-2,TRBJ2-5,.,.,CASSYNQETQYF,TGTGCCAGCAGCTACAACCAAGAGACCCAGTACTTC
TRBV6-1,TRBJ2-2,.,.,CASSALQRERLFF,TGTGCCAGCAGTGCCCTTCAGCGAGAGAGGCTGTTTTTT
TRBV7-3,TRBJ2-7,.,TRBD1,CASSFGTGRGEQYF,TGTGCCAGCAGCTTCGGGACAGGGAGGGGCGAGCAGTACTTC
TRBV20-1,TRBJ2-7,.,TRBD2,CSASGRAGTSGTYEQYF,TGCAGTGCTAGCGGCAGGGCCGGGACTAGCGGGACCTACGAGCAGTACTTC
TRBV2,TRBJ2-7,.,.,CASREGVRQYF,TGTGCCAGCAGGGAGGGAGTTCGGCAGTACTTC
TRBV15,TRBJ1-1,few,.,CATSRDRLKNTEAFF,TGTGCCACCAGCAGAGACAGACTAAAGAACACTGAAGCTTTCTTT
TRBV15,TRBJ2-5,few,TRBD2,CATSRRGGSETQYF,TGTGCCACCAGCAGACGGGGGGGCTCAGAGACCCAGTACTTC
TRBV7-9,TRBJ2-6,few,.,CASSLEAGANVLTF,TGTGCCAGCAGCCTCGAGGCTGGGGCCAACGTCCTGACTTTC
TRBV3-1,TRBJ2-7,.,.,CASSQTEQYF,TGTGCCAGCAGCCAAACCGAGCAGTACTTC
TRBV20-1,TRBJ2-3,few,TRBD2,CSASNGRALGTQYF,TGCAGTGCTAGTAACGGGAGGGCCCTGGGTACGCAGTATTTT
TRBV15,TRBJ1-1,.,.,CATSREVAEGEAFF,TGTGCCACCAGCAGAGAGGTTGCCGAAGGTGAAGCTTTCTTT
TRBV20-1,TRBJ1-1,few,.,CSARDGRKTEAFF,TGCAGTGCTAGAGATGGCAGGAAAACTGAAGCTTTCTTT
TRBV20-1,TRBJ2-2,.,TRBD1,CSARVGGRQGYTGELFF,TGCAGTGCTAGAGTTGGGGGGAGACAGGGGTACACCGGGGAGCTGTTTTTT
TRBV10-3,TRBJ2-6,.,TRBD2,CAIRGLAGASGANVLTF,TGTGCCATCAGGGGACTAGCGGGAGCTAGTGGGGCCAACGTCCTGACTTTC
TRBV14,TRBJ2-5,.,.,CASSQVDDGTQYF,TGTGCCAGCAGCCAAGTGGACGACGGGACCCAGTACTTC
TRBV28,TRBJ2-5,.,.,CASSFRVGETQYF,TGTGCCAGCAGTTTTAGAGTGGGAGAGACCCAGTACTTC
TRBV12-3/TRBV12-4,TRBJ2-1,.,.,CASSLAPPHEQFF,TGTGCCAGCAGTTTAGCCCCCCCTCATGAGCAGTTCTTC
TRBV28,TRBJ2-3,.,.,CASSYSGAFTDTQYF,TGTGCCAGCAGTTACAGCGGAGCCTTCACAGATACGCAGTATTTT
TRBV12-3/TRBV12-4,TRBJ2-3,few,.,CASTLADTQYF,TGTGCCAGCACCCTGGCAGATACGCAGTATTTT
TRBV20-1,TRBJ1-1,.,.,CSADHLAFF,TGCAGTGCCGACCATTTGGCTTTCTTT
TRBV6-5,TRBJ2-3,.,TRBD1,CASSSYRGLTDTQYF,TGTGCCAGCAGTTCTTACAGGGGGCTCACAGATACGCAGTATTTT